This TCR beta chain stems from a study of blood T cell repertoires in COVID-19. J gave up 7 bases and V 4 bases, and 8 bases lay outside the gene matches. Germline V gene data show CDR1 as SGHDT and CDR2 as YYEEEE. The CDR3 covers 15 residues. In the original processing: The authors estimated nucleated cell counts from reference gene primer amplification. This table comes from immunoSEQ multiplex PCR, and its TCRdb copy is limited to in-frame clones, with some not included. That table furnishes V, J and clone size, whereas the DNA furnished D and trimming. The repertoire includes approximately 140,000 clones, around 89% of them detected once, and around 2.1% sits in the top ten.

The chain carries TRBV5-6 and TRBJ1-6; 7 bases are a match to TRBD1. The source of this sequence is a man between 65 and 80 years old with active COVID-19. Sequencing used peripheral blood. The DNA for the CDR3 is TGTGCCAGCAGCGCTTTGACAGGGAAAAATTCACCCCTCCACTTT. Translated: CASSALTGKNSPLHF.